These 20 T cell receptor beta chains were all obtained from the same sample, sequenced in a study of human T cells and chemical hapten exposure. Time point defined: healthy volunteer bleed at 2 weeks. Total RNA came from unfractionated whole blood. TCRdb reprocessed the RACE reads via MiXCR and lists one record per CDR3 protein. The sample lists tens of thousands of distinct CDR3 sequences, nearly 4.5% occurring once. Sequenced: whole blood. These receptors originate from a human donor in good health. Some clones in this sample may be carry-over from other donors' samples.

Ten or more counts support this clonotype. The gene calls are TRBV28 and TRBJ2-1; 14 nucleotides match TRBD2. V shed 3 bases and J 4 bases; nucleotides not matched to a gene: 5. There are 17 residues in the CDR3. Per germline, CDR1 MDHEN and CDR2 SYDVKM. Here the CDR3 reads CASSFPTSGGGYNEQFF. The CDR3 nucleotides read TGTGCCAGCAGTTTCCCGACTAGCGGGGGGGGTTACAATGAGCAGTTCTTC. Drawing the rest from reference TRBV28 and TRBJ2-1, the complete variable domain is DVKVTQSSRYLVKRTGEKVFLECVQDMDHENMFWYRQDPGLGLRLIYFSYDVKMKEKGDIPEGYSVSREKKERFSLILESASTNQTSMYLCASSFPTSGGGYNEQFFGPGTRLTVL.

The chain's CDR3 is CASSSGELFF. CDR3 sequence (DNA): TGTGCCAGTAGTTCCGGGGAGCTGTTTTTT. The chain employs TRBV19 and TRBJ2-2; D is undetermined. Trimming stripped 5 bases from V and 6 bases from J, with 1 base between. Germline values: CDR1 LNHDA, CDR2 SQIVND (reference sequence). The length of the CDR3 is 10 residues.

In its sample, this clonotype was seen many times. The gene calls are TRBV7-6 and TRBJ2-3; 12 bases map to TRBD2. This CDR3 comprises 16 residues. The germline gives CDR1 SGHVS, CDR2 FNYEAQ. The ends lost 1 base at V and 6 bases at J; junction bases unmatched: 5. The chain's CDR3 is CASSLGTSGRRDTQYF. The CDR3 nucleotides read TGTGCCAGCAGCTTAGGAACTAGCGGGAGGCGGGATACGCAGTATTTT.

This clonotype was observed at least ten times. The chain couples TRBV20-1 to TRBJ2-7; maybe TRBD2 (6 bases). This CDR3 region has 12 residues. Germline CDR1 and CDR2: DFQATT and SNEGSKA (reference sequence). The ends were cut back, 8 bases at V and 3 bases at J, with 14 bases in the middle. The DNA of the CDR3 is TGCAGTCCCGTGGGGGGAAACTACGAGCAGTACTTC. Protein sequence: CSPVGGNYEQYF.

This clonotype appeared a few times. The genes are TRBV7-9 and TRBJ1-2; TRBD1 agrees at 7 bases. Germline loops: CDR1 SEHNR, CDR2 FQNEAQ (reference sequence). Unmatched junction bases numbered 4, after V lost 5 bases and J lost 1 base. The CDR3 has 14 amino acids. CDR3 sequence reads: CASSKDRINYGYTF. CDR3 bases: TGTGCCAGCAGCAAGGACAGGATTAACTATGGCTACACCTTC.

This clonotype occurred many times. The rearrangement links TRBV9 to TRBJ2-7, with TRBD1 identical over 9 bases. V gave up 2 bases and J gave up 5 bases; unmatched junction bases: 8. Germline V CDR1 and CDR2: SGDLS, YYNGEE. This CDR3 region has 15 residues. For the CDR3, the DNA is TGTGCCAGCAGCGTTACGGGACAGGGTTTCGACGAGCAGTACTTC. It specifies CASSVTGQGFDEQYF.

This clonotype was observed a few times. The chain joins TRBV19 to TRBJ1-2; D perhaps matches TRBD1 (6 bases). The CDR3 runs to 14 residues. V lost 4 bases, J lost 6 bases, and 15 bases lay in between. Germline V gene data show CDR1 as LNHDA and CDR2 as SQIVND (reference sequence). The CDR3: CASSRQDKEDGYTF. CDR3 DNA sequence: TGTGCCAGTAGTAGACAGGATAAGGAGGATGGCTACACCTTC. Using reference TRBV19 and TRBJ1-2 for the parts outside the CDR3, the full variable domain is DGGITQSPKYLFRKEGQNVTLSCEQNLNHDAMYWYRQDPGQGLRLIYYSQIVNDFQKGDIAEGYSVSREKKESFPLTVTSAQKNPTAFYLCASSRQDKEDGYTFGSGTRLTVV.

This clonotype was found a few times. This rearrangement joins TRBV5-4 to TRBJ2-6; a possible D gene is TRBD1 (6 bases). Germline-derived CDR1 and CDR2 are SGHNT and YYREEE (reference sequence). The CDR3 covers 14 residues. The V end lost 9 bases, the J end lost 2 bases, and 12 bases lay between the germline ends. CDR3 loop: CATNRETGANVLTF. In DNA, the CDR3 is TGTGCCACGAACAGGGAAACTGGGGCCAACGTCCTGACTTTC.

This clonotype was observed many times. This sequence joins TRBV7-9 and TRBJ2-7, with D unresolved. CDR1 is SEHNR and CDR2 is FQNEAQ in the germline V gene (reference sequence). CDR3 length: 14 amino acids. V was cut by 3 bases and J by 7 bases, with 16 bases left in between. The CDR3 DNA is TGTGCCAGCAGCTTTACGGCGATCAATGGGGAGCAGTACTTC. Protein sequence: CASSFTAINGEQYF.

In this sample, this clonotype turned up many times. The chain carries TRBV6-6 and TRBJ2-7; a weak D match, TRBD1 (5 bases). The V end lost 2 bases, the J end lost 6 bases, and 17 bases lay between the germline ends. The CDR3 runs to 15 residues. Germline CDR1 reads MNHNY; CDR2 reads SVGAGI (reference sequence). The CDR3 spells CASSYRGKEVSEQYF. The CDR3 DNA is TGTGCCAGCAGTTACAGGGGTAAAGAGGTCAGCGAGCAGTACTTC.

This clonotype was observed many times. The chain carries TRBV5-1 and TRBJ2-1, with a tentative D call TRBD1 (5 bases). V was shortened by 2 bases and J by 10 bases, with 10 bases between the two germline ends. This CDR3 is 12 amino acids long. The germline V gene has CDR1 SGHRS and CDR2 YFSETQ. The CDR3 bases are TGCGCCAGCAGCTTCGAGCGACAGGAGCAGTTCTTC. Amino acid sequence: CASSFERQEQFF.

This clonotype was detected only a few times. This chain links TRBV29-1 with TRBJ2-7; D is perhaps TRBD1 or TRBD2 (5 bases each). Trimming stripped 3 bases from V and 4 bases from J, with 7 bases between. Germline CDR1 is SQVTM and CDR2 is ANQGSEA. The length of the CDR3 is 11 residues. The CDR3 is CSVDWGYEQYF. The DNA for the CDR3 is TGCAGCGTTGACTGGGGGTACGAGCAGTACTTC.

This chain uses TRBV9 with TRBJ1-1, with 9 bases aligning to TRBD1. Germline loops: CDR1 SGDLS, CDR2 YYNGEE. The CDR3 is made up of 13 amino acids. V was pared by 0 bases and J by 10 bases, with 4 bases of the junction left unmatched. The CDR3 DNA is TGTGCCAGCAGCGTAGGCGGGACAGGGATAGCTTTCTTT. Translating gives CASSVGGTGIAFF.

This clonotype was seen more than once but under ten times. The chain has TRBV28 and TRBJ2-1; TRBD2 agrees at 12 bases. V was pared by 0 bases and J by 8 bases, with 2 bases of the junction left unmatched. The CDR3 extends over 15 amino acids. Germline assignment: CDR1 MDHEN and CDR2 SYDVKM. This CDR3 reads CASSLWGLAGDEQFF. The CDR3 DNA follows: TGTGCCAGCAGTTTATGGGGACTAGCGGGTGATGAGCAGTTCTTC.

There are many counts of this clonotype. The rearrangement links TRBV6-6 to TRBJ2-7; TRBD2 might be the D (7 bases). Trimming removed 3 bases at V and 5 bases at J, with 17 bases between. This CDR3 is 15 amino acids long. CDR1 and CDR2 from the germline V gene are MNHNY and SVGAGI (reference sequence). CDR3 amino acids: CASSYRGEGFNEQYF. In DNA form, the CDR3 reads TGTGCCAGCAGTTATAGGGGGGAGGGCTTCAACGAGCAGTACTTC.

The CDR3 nucleotides read TGTGCCAGCAGCGTAGCTCCACAGGGGGCTAAGACTGAAGCTTTCTTT. Amino acid sequence: CASSVAPQGAKTEAFF. This chain uses TRBV9 with TRBJ1-1; TRBD1 matches 9 bases. Unmatched junction bases numbered 8, after V lost 0 bases and J lost 5 bases. CDR1 SGDLS and CDR2 YYNGEE come from the germline V gene. This CDR3 has 16 residues.

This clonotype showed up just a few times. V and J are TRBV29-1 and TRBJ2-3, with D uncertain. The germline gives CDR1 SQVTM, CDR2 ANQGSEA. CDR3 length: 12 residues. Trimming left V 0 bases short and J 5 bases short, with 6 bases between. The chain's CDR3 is CSVEESRDTQYF. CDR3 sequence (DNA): TGCAGCGTTGAAGAGTCCAGAGATACGCAGTATTTT.

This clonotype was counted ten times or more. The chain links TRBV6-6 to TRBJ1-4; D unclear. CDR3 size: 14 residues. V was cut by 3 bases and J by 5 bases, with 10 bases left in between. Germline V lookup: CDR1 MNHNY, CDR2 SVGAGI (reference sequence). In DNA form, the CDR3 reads TGTGCCAGCAGTTATGGATCGGGAAATGAAAAACTGTTTTTT. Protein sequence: CASSYGSGNEKLFF.

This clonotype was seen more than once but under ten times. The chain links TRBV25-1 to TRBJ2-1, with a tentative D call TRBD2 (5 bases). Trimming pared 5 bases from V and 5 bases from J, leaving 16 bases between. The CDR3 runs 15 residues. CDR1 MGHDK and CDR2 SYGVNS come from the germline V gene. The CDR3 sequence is CASSSSVSPNNEQFF. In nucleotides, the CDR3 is TGTGCCAGCAGTAGTAGCGTTTCCCCTAACAATGAGCAGTTCTTC.

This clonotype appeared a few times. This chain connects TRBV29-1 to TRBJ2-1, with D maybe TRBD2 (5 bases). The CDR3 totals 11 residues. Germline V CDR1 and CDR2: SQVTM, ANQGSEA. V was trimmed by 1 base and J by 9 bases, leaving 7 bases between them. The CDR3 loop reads CSVEGEGEQFF. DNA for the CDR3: TGCAGCGTTGAAGGCGAGGGTGAGCAGTTCTTC.